This passage covers 14 T cell receptor beta chains from one sample sequenced in a study of technical replicates of blood from several donors. Sequencing was performed with immunoSEQ multiplex PCR; in TCRdb, only in-frame clones are kept and a portion is missing. This table holds tens of thousands of clones, approximately 95% found once. Sequencing was performed on T cells isolated from PBMCs. The source of these receptors is a human donor in good health.

The chain has TRBV7-2 and TRBJ1-2; D is undetermined. Germline-derived CDR1 and CDR2 are SGHTA and FQGNSA. There are 13 residues in the CDR3. Trimming cost V 5 bases and J 2 bases, with 9 bases left between them. CDR3 in amino acids: CASSPIQNYGYTF. For the CDR3, the DNA is TGTGCCAGCAGCCCGATACAGAACTATGGCTACACCTTC.

The CDR3 region has the DNA TGTGCCAGCAGCTTAGAACTATCCTGGGACAGGCCGGGCGAGGGTGAGCAGTACTTC. Its translation: CASSLELSWDRPGEGEQYF. The chain recombines TRBV7-9 with TRBJ2-7; 8 bases agree with TRBD1. The V and J ends lost 1 base and 7 bases, in that order; junction bases with no gene match: 21. CDR3 length: 19 amino acids. Per the germline V gene, CDR1 is SEHNR and CDR2 is FQNEAQ (reference sequence).

The chain uses TRBV29-1 and TRBJ2-7; D may be TRBD1 (5 bases). V lost 6 bases and J lost 3, with 12 bases in between. The CDR3 extends over 12 amino acids. Looked up from germline, CDR1 is SQVTM and CDR2 is ANQGSEA. The CDR3 region has the DNA TGCAGCGTGGTAGGGGAAGGCTACGAGCAGTACTTC. It encodes CSVVGEGYEQYF.

J is TRBJ2-3 and V is TRBV5-8; 8 nucleotides align to TRBD1. Germline V gene lookup returns CDR1 SGHTS and CDR2 YDEGEE. V shed 4 bases, J shed 1 base, and the junction held 5 bases outside the gene matches. The CDR3 has 15 residues. CDR3 in DNA: TGTGCCAGCAGCATCGGACAGGGAGGCACAGATACGCAGTATTTT. Its protein is CASSIGQGGTDTQYF. Combining the CDR3 with reference TRBV5-8 and TRBJ2-3 gives the whole variable domain EAGVTQSPTHLIKTRGQQATLRCSPISGHTSVYWYQQALGLGLQFLLWYDEGEERNRGNFPPRFSGRQFPNYSSELNVNALELEDSALYLCASSIGQGGTDTQYFGPGTRLTVL.

The rearrangement joins TRBV7-9 to TRBJ2-7, with D perhaps matching TRBD1 (5 bases). Trimming took off 10 bases at V and 2 bases at J, with 18 bases between the two ends. Germline CDR1 SEHNR, CDR2 FQNEAQ (reference sequence). The CDR3 totals 14 residues. This CDR3 reads CATSPSAGPYEQYF. The CDR3 DNA sequence: TGTGCCACCTCCCCTTCGGCAGGGCCCTACGAGCAGTACTTC. The full variable domain, in which reference TRBV7-9 and TRBJ2-7 provide the parts outside the CDR3, is DTGVSQNPRHKITKRGQNVTFRCDPISEHNRLYWYRQTLGQGPEFLTYFQNEAQLEKSRLLSDRFSAERPKGSFSTLEIQRTEQGDSAMYLCATSPSAGPYEQYFGPGTRLTVT.

The chain recombines TRBV5-1 with TRBJ1-1, with TRBD1 as a possible D gene (5 bases). Germline assignment: CDR1 SGHRS and CDR2 YFSETQ. This CDR3 region has 14 residues. Between the trimmed V and J ends, which lost 0 bases and 5 bases, there was a span of 11 bases. CDR3 DNA: TGCGCCAGCAGCTTGGGGGACGCGGGAACTGAAGCTTTCTTT. It translates to CASSLGDAGTEAFF. Full variable domain (missing parts from reference TRBV5-1 and TRBJ1-1): KAGVTQTPRYLIKTRGQQVTLSCSPISGHRSVSWYQQTPGQGLQFLFEYFSETQRNKGNFPGRFSGRQFSNSRSEMNVSTLELGDSALYLCASSLGDAGTEAFFGQGTRLTVV.

The V gene is TRBV10-1, the J gene TRBJ1-1; D perhaps matches TRBD1 (6 bases). This CDR3 region has 14 residues. The V end was cut by 6 bases, the J end by 2 bases, with 13 bases between. CDR1 and CDR2 (germline): WNHNN, SYGVQD (reference sequence). The CDR3 spells CASRPGAVNTEAFF. DNA of the CDR3: TGCGCCAGCAGACCAGGGGCAGTAAACACTGAAGCTTTCTTT.

This clone was found once. The chain links TRBV13 to TRBJ2-3; TRBD2 matches at 14 bases. CDR3 length equals 17 residues. Germline-derived CDR1 and CDR2 are PRHDT and FYEKMQ (reference sequence). The ends lost 5 bases at V and 6 bases at J; junction bases unmatched: 10. In DNA, the CDR3 is TGTGCCAGCAGCCAAGGGACTAGCGGGAGAGAGGCGGATACGCAGTATTTT. Encoded protein: CASSQGTSGREADTQYF.

This clone occurred once. This chain uses TRBV4-1 with TRBJ1-2, with TRBD1 as a possible D gene (6 bases). The CDR3 covers 14 residues. With 3 bases removed from V and 4 bases from J, the gap between germline ends came to 12 bases. CDR1 and CDR2 (germline): MGHRA, YSYEKL. The CDR3 spells CASSHAGAGYGYTF. DNA of the CDR3: TGCGCCAGCAGCCACGCAGGGGCTGGCTATGGCTACACCTTC.

The chain combines TRBV7-2 with TRBJ1-2; no clear D gene. This CDR3 is 15 amino acids long. The germline V gene encodes CDR1 SGHTA and CDR2 FQGNSA. Trimming took off 1 base at V and 4 bases at J, with 13 bases between the two ends. CDR3 loop: CASSLVSRHRYGYTF. CDR3 coding DNA: TGTGCCAGCAGCTTAGTATCCAGACACCGCTATGGCTACACCTTC. Looking up the rest from reference TRBV7-2 and TRBJ1-2 gives the full variable domain: GAGVSQSPSNKVTEKGKDVELRCDPISGHTALYWYRQSLGQGLEFLIYFQGNSAPDKSGLPSDRFSAERTGGSVSTLTIQRTQQEDSAVYLCASSLVSRHRYGYTFGSGTRLTVV.

CDR3 nucleotides: TGTGCCAGCAGTCCCGGGACAGGGTCGTATGGCTACACCTTC. Amino acid sequence: CASSPGTGSYGYTF. The genes are TRBV28 and TRBJ1-2; 9 nucleotides line up with TRBD1. The CDR3 extends over 14 amino acids. Unmatched junction bases numbered 6, after V lost 5 bases and J lost 5 bases. The germline V gene encodes CDR1 MDHEN and CDR2 SYDVKM.

The chain has TRBV30 and TRBJ1-1; no definite D call. Germline CDR1 and CDR2: GTSNPN and SVGIG (reference sequence). CDR3 size: 16 residues. V was trimmed by 8 bases and J by 0 bases, leaving 22 bases between them. The CDR3, as DNA: TGTGCCGGCGAGGCAGCCTTGACCTATTTGAACACTGAAGCTTTCTTT. Residues: CAGEAALTYLNTEAFF.

The chain joins TRBV19 to TRBJ2-5; the match to TRBD2 covers 7 bases. CDR3 length equals 15 residues. Germline loops: CDR1 LNHDA, CDR2 SQIVND (reference sequence). Germline trimming cut 4 bases from V and 5 bases from J; bases unmatched to any gene: 10. CDR3: CASSKRAMGGETQYF. CDR3 coding DNA: TGTGCCAGTAGTAAAAGGGCGATGGGGGGGGAGACCCAGTACTTC.

To note about this clone: The junction does not match germline at one end; this may be a read error. The rearrangement links TRBV11-3 to TRBJ2-1; 12 bases match TRBD2. CDR1 is SGHNT, CDR2 YENEEA, per germline. The CDR3 contains 14 residues. The CDR3: CASSRLAGDVGLLF. CDR3 in DNA: TGTGCCAGCAGCCGACTAGCGGGAGACGTAGGGTTGCTCTTC.